These T cell receptor beta chains were read from a single sample in a study of blood T cell repertoires in COVID-19. Measured with immunoSEQ multiplex PCR; TCRdb has only the in-frame clones, and not every one. The sample lists 95,000 to 150,000 clones; about 86% were seen once. Sequenced material: peripheral blood. The receptors were gathered from a woman in her fifties or sixties with active or convalescent COVID-19. Both conserved end residues are part of each CDR3.

CDR3 length	V gene	J gene	CDR3 protein
14	TRBV7-2	TRBJ2-7	CASSTRDWSFEQYF
11	TRBV24-1	TRBJ1-2	CATGGQGGYTF
14	TRBV4-3	TRBJ2-3	CASSQVAGTDTQYF
13	TRBV11-2	TRBJ2-1	CASSLELAFEQFF
19	TRBV28	TRBJ1-6	CASSPLGQGKAAYNSPLHF
13	TRBV7-2	TRBJ1-3	CASSTYSGNTIYF
11	TRBV28	TRBJ2-7	CASSLRGEQYF
13	TRBV5-4	TRBJ2-7	CASSFPGGREQYF
14	TRBV11-1	TRBJ2-5	CASSLEGTGETQYF
15	TRBV9	TRBJ2-3	CASSAGQTHTDTQYF
13	TRBV1	TRBJ1-4	CTSSHTGGEKLFF
15	TRBV28	TRBJ2-2	CASTPVAGYTGELFF
19	TRBV3-1/TRBV3-2	TRBJ2-1	CASSRGLAGEDWLYNEQFF
15	TRBV7-3	TRBJ2-1	CASSPRDSQLNEQFF
14	TRBV7-3	TRBJ2-3	CASSLISGSDTQYF
21	TRBV5-3	TRBJ2-3	CARSRLHGLAGFRPLTDTQYF
14	TRBV28	TRBJ2-7	CASVLAGVGYEQYF
13	TRBV25-1	TRBJ1-1	CASSEGGNTEAFF
15	TRBV9	TRBJ1-5	CASSAGTERNQPQHF
13	TRBV7-8	TRBJ2-7	CASRGLAGGEQYF
17	TRBV18	TRBJ2-1	CASSPPPPAGVGNEQFF
12	TRBV29-1	TRBJ2-5	CSGGRAQETQYF
15	TRBV19	TRBJ1-5	CASSMGQNSNQPQHF
13	TRBV7-2	TRBJ2-2	CASSFDSTGELFF
15	TRBV29-1	TRBJ2-1	CSTVSGTSRRDEQFF
15	TRBV27	TRBJ2-7	CASSKIAGAPYEQYF
15	TRBV21-1	TRBJ2-1	CASSKGLAGDNEQFF
14	TRBV11-2	TRBJ2-3	CASSLEVGGDTQYF
16	TRBV9	TRBJ2-1	CASSVVAGGWYNEQFF
17	TRBV7-2	TRBJ2-5	CASRRTSGRGFLETQYF
17	TRBV7-9	TRBJ1-3	CASSLQGAQPSGNTIYF
13	TRBV30	TRBJ2-5	CAWSSDFQETQYF
14	TRBV15	TRBJ2-3	CATSRDPRQVTQYF
15	TRBV19	TRBJ1-3	CASRGAVYSTNTIYF
17	TRBV9	TRBJ2-2	CASSVEAAGANTGELFF
13	TRBV29-1	TRBJ2-1	CSPLRSPYNEQFF
17	TRBV28	TRBJ1-2	CASTSPGQGALIDGYTF
14	TRBV28	TRBJ2-7	CASSLTTSRNEQYF
15	TRBV18	TRBJ2-3	CASSPGTSGTDTQYF
15	TRBV28	TRBJ2-1	CASSRDRSSYNEQFF
12	TRBV28	TRBJ1-5	CASSPFFRPQHF
17	TRBV4-3	TRBJ2-1	CASSQDGGDFPYNEQFF
16	TRBV5-5	TRBJ2-2	CASSFEGGRYTGELFF
13	TRBV4-3	TRBJ2-7	CASSQDSSYEQYF
15	TRBV23-1	TRBJ2-5	CASIRTGGVQETQYF
15	TRBV7-2	TRBJ2-7	CASSSSGQGAGEQYF
12	TRBV6-2/TRBV6-3	TRBJ1-2	CASSYRELGYTF
16	TRBV5-1	TRBJ2-5	CASSLGSPLRGETQYF
14	TRBV27	TRBJ2-2	CASSKREGVGELFF
16	TRBV28	TRBJ2-2	CASSPGLAGEAGELFF
17	TRBV30	TRBJ2-1	CAWNPLPHRGLGNEQFF
20	TRBV10-3	TRBJ2-6	CAISESRASGRASGANVLTF
16	TRBV3-1/TRBV3-2	TRBJ2-1	CASSPVLAAGGNEQFF
15	TRBV6-2/TRBV6-3	TRBJ2-7	CASSYGGTGGYEQYF
15	TRBV28	TRBJ2-7	CASSRGTGGTYEQYF
16	TRBV28	TRBJ1-1	CASSLRPGAGDTEAFF
16	TRBV6-6	TRBJ1-4	CASSYSPGQGVEKLFF
14	TRBV5-6	TRBJ2-7	CASSSTSGNYEQYF
14	TRBV5-1	TRBJ2-1	CASIPGNSYNEQFF